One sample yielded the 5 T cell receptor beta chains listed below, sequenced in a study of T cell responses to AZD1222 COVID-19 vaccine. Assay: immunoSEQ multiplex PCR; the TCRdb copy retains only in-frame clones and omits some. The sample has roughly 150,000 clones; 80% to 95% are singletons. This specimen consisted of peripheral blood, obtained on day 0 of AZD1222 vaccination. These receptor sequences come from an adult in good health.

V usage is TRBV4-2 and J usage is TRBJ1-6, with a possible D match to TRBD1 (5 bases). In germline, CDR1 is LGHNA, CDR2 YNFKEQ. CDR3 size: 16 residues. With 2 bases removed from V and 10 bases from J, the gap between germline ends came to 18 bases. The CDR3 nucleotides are TGTGCCAGCAGCCAAAGCTGGGACGGCACGGGATCACCCCTCCACTTT. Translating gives CASSQSWDGTGSPLHF.

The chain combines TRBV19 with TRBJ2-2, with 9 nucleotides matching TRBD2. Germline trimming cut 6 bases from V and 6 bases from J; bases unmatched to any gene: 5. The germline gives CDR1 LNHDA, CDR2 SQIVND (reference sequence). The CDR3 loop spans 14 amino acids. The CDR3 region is CASRRGGRAGELFF. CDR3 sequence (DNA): TGTGCCAGTAGGCGGGGGGGCCGCGCCGGGGAGCTGTTTTTT.

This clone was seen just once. The CDR3 DNA follows: TGTGCCAGCAGTGAAGATCGTGGTAGGGGCACAGATACGCAGTATTTT. It yields the protein CASSEDRGRGTDTQYF. The chain couples TRBV6-1 to TRBJ2-3; D ambiguous. From germline, CDR1 is MNHNS and CDR2 SASEGT. V was shortened by 1 base and J by 1 base, with 12 bases between the two germline ends. This CDR3 contains 16 residues.

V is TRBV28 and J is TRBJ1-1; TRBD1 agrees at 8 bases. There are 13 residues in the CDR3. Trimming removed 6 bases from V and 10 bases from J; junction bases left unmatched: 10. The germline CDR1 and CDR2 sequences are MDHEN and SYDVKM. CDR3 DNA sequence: TGTGCCAGCAGCCTATTGCAGGGGGCTGGAGCTTTCTTT. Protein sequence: CASSLLQGAGAFF. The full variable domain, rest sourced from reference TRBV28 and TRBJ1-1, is DVKVTQSSRYLVKRTGEKVFLECVQDMDHENMFWYRQDPGLGLRLIYFSYDVKMKEKGDIPEGYSVSREKKERFSLILESASTNQTSMYLCASSLLQGAGAFFGQGTRLTVV.

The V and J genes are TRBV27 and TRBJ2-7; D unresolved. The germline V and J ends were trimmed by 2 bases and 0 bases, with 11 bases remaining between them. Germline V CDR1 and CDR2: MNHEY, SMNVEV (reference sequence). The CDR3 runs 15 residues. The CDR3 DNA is TGTGCCAGCAGTTTAAAGGGCCTCAGCTCCTACGAGCAGTACTTC. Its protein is CASSLKGLSSYEQYF.